The rows below give T cell receptor beta chains drawn from one sample of a study of post-analysis software for immune sequencing data. TCRdb analysed the PCR reads with MiXCR anew, one entry per CDR3 protein. Found here are roughly 800,000 distinct CDR3 sequences, 35% to 55% of them singletons; the top ten hold roughly 5%. Source material: blood. Every receptor here comes from a girl under 18 with multiple sclerosis. CDR3s include the opening cysteine and the closing phenylalanine or tryptophan. Each record gives: J gene, D gene, V gene, CDR3 protein. The D gene is left open where the match is weak.

j_call: TRBJ2-1; d_call: NA; v_call: TRBV6-1; cdr3_aa: CASAQGTEQFF
j_call: TRBJ1-5; d_call: TRBD1; v_call: TRBV6-1; cdr3_aa: CASSSLTGRNQPQHF
j_call: TRBJ1-2; d_call: NA; v_call: TRBV29-1; cdr3_aa: CSVALGTYGYTF
j_call: TRBJ2-1; d_call: NA; v_call: TRBV20-1; cdr3_aa: CSARLTLSYNEQFF
j_call: TRBJ1-2; d_call: NA; v_call: TRBV29-1; cdr3_aa: CSVEDRLSYGYTF
j_call: TRBJ2-1; d_call: NA; v_call: TRBV7-3; cdr3_aa: CASSVRLGNEQFF
j_call: TRBJ2-7; d_call: NA; v_call: TRBV2; cdr3_aa: CASLRDFSYEQYF
j_call: TRBJ2-1; d_call: NA; v_call: TRBV5-1; cdr3_aa: CASSHGRGNSYNEQFF
j_call: TRBJ2-4; d_call: NA; v_call: TRBV12-3/TRBV12-4; cdr3_aa: CASSLRGTPKNIQYF
j_call: TRBJ2-7; d_call: TRBD1; v_call: TRBV5-1; cdr3_aa: CASNLEPGGQASYEQYF
j_call: TRBJ2-7; d_call: NA; v_call: TRBV27; cdr3_aa: CASSLQITGPSYEQYF
j_call: TRBJ2-5; d_call: NA; v_call: TRBV20-1; cdr3_aa: CSPLGSGQETQYF
j_call: TRBJ2-7; d_call: TRBD2; v_call: TRBV7-8; cdr3_aa: CASRDPGLPYEQYF
j_call: TRBJ2-3; d_call: NA; v_call: TRBV10-3; cdr3_aa: CAIGGLPGDTQYF
j_call: TRBJ2-5; d_call: TRBD1; v_call: TRBV11-2; cdr3_aa: CASSLGDRDRWETQYF
j_call: TRBJ2-3; d_call: TRBD1; v_call: TRBV9; cdr3_aa: CASSVAGTGTDTQYF